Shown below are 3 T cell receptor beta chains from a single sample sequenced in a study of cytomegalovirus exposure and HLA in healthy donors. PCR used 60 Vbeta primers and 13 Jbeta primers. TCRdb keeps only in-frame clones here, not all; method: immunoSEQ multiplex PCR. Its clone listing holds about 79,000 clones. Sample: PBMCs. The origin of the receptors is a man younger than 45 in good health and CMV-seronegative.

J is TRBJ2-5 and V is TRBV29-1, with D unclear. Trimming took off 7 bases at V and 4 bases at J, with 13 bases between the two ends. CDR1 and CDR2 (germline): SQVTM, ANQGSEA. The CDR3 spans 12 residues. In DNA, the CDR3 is TGCAGCGGTGGCAGACACGGAGAGACCCAGTACTTC. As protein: CSGGRHGETQYF.

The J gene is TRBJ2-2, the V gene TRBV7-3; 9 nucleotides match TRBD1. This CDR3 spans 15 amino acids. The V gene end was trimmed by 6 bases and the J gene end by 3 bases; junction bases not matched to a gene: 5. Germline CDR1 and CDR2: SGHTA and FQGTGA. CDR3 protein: CASSQTGGHTGELFF. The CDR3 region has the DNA TGTGCCAGCAGTCAGACAGGGGGGCACACCGGGGAGCTGTTTTTT. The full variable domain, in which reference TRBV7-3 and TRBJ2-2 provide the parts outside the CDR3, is GAGVSQTPSNKVTEKGKYVELRCDPISGHTALYWYRQSLGQGPEFLIYFQGTGAADDSGLPNDRFFAVRPEGSVSTLKIQRTERGDSAVYLCASSQTGGHTGELFFGEGSRLTVL.

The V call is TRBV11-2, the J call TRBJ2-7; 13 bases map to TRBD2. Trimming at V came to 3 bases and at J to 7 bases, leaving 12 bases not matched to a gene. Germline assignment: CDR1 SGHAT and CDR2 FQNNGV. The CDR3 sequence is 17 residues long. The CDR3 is CASSLVRTSGSYGEQYF. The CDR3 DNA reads TGTGCCAGCAGCTTGGTGAGGACTAGCGGGAGCTACGGAGAGCAGTACTTC. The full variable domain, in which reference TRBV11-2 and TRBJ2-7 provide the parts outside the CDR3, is EAGVAQSPRYKIIEKRQSVAFWCNPISGHATLYWYQQILGQGPKLLIQFQNNGVVDDSQLPKDRFSAERLKGVDSTLKIQPAKLEDSAVYLCASSLVRTSGSYGEQYFGPGTRLTVT.